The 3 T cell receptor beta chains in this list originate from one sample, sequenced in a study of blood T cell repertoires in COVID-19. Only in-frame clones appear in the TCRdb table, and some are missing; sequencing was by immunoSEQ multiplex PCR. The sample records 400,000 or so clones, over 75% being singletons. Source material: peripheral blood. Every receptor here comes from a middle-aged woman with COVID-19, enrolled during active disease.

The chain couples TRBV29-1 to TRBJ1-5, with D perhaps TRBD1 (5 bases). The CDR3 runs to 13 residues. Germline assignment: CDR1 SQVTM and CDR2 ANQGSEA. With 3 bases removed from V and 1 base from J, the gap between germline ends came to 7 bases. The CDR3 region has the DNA TGCAGCGTTGATTCAGGGAGCAATCAGCCCCAGCATTTT. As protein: CSVDSGSNQPQHF.

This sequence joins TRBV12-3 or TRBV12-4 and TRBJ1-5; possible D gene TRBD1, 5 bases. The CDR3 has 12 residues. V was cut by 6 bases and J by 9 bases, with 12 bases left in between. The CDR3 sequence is CASRGLGGPQHF. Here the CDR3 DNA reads TGTGCCAGCAGGGGACTCGGGGGGCCCCAGCATTTT.

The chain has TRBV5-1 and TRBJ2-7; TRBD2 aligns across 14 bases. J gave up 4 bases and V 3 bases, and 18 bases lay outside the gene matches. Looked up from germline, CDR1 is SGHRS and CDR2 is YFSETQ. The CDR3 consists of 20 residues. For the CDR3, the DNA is TGCGCCAGCAGCTCGACCCGGACTAGCGGGGGGCCTCCACTGACTTACGAGCAGTACTTC. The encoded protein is CASSSTRTSGGPPLTYEQYF.